This entry describes one T cell receptor (beta chain). Its binding antigen is unknown. Base qualities are not recorded, but no much larger clone differs from it by a single base. Library preparation employed the immunoSEQ multiplex PCR assay. The multiplex PCR relied on a mix of 60 forward primers for TCR Vbeta segments and 13 reverse primers for TCR Jbeta segments. Amplification of the CDR3 region of rearranged TCR beta genes was performed with a multiplex PCR assay on genomic DNA. On the Illumina HiSeq System, the amplified TCR beta libraries were sequenced as 87-base-pair reads. In the source study's methods: In a later analysis, around 80 million unique TCR beta chains were counted across the roughly 700 repertoires, and some 10 million of these chains were shared by at least two donors. Raw reads were error-corrected and collapsed into unique sequences by a nearest-neighbor algorithm in which closely related sequences were merged to remove PCR and sequencing errors. CDR3 sequences were aligned to IMGT reference sequences to assign V, D and J gene segments. For a sequence to be retained, a match of at least six nucleotides to both a V gene segment and a J gene segment was required. Rearrangements were classified as productive when the CDR3 lacked stop codons and remained in frame with V and J, and all other rearrangements were classified as non-productive. CDR3 was defined according to IMGT convention as the region running from the second conserved V-encoded cysteine to the conserved J-encoded phenylalanine. The earlier analysis of 587 of the donors excluded sequences that lacked an unambiguous match to a single V gene segment. In an earlier analysis of more than 500 of the donors, a V segment was called functional when productive rearrangements were above 56.7%, and segregating when the standard deviation between donors exceeded 5%. A statistical classification framework was built to diagnose cytomegalovirus status from the catalog of TCR beta chain sequences. In a later analysis, V and J genes were assigned by comparing TCR nucleotide sequences against IMGT/GENE-DB human TR gene sequences. The TCRdist pipeline was used in a later analysis to assign CDR3 sequences and most-parsimonious VDJ recombination scenarios. In a later analysis, every TCR beta chain was defined by the combination of its CDR3 amino acid sequence and its V-gene family, and reads without a unique V-gene family were dropped. To address suspected cross-contamination and a sequencing artifact, a later analysis removed approximately 590 highly shared, low-generation-probability nucleotide sequences. In a later analysis, a clonal expansion index was calculated for each public chain from normalized within-repertoire ranks of inferred template counts. In a later analysis, generation probabilities were computed using a VDJ recombination model fitted to out-of-frame rearrangements, and the results were checked against IGoR. In a later analysis, TCR-TCR, TCR-HLA and TCR-CMV co-occurrence was scored with hypergeometric tests, and a repertoire-size bias correction was applied to TCR pairs. A later analysis estimated false discovery rates by permuting HLA or CMV assignments 20 times. In a later analysis, co-occurring TCRs were grouped with DBSCAN, and TCRdist sequence similarity was added when clustering was performed within HLA-allele-positive subsets. Repertoires with fewer than 30,000 or more than 120,000 public chains were left out of co-occurrence clustering, as were five repertoires with anomalous nucleotide sharing. TCRdb limited this immuneACCESS table to in-frame rearrangements with V and J called. A share of clones is missing; checked studies link under half to unresolved V genes, and the rest is unexplained. Clone size and the V and J calls come from that table; the DNA yielded D and trimming. The sample data list 100,000 or so clones, and about 81% of these were observed just once. Jointly, the top ten make up less than 2.5% of the sample.

This record comes from a study of cytomegalovirus exposure and HLA in healthy donors (dated by TCRdb to between 2016 and 2019). For context, the study as a whole: According to an earlier analysis of 587 of the donors, about 179 million T cells yielded 117 million unique TCR beta sequences and approximately 280 Gb of sequence data. About 280 gigabases of sequencing data and approximately 84 million unique TCR sequences were included in an early release covering about 620 HLA-typed donors. Of the approximately 400 genotyped donors, over 70% fell in the genetic ancestry cluster associated with self-reported Caucasian donors. The study was designed to test whether signatures of past pathogen exposure could be identified by cataloging public T cell receptors. The T cell repertoires of 666 subjects were profiled by immunosequencing and related to cytomegalovirus serostatus. Along with the approximately 600-subject first cohort, a separate validation cohort of about 110 different subjects was used. To predict cytomegalovirus infection status, the study brought together high-throughput TCR immunosequencing, statistical association of individual TCRs with disease status, and machine learning. In a later analysis, previously published TCR beta repertoires from 666 donors were re-analyzed and high-resolution HLA genotyping was added so that TCR occurrence patterns could be studied. Rather than using new phenotypic data, the later analysis identified candidate immune exposures from TCR beta sequences and from how often those sequences occurred across donors. An earlier analysis of some 600 of the donors applied high-throughput TCR beta sequencing to assess whether each TCR beta V gene segment acted as functional or pseudogenic. Donor age, sex, ethnicity and CMV serostatus were collected together with the repertoire data. In a later genetic analysis, genome-wide SNP genotypes for 398 of the 666 donors were used, and that subset was treated as a discovery cohort. All discovery cohort repertoires had been generated on a single sequencing platform. HLA typing covered class I and class II loci at four-digit resolution. The number of donors typed differed by locus, with 629-630 for A, B, C, DRB1 and DQB1, approximately 500 for DQA1, 600 to 610 for DPA1, and roughly 450 for DPB1. Roughly five DR-DQ haplotypes were treated as single units for association and clustering because of strong linkage in the cohort. Across 398 genotyped donors of the cohort, an average of roughly 250,000 unique TCR beta nucleotide sequences per donor were sequenced, and around 20% of those sequences were non-productive.

Summary of the overall study and its limitations: In both the original and validation cohorts, the classifier was reported to diagnose cytomegalovirus status with high specificity and sensitivity. A later analysis found that most CMV-associated TCR beta chains appeared HLA-restricted, with HLA associations seemingly driven largely by CMV exposure. An association between a missense DCLRE1C variant and V-gene and J-gene trimming of TCR beta chains was found in a later genetic analysis and replicated in an independent cohort. Across donors, most TCR sequences were observed very rarely, whereas some public TCRs were present in many individuals. A group of highly shared sequence variants was considered likely to be a technical artifact of the sequencing pipeline. In a later analysis, HLA-associated TCR beta chains were found to be more clonally expanded and to have lower generation probabilities than equally common non-associated chains. The presence/absence analyses assumed that sequencing depth was roughly uniform across donors, and that assumption may not be true. A total of 150 to 200 TCR beta chains were listed by the study as associated with cytomegalovirus. Correlated functional status among segregating V segments might be attributable to linkage disequilibrium, but an unknown experimental factor could not be ruled out. The only immune exposure information available for the cohort was CMV serostatus. Several of the top co-occurrence clusters appeared to be linked to parvovirus B19, influenza, CMV and Epstein-Barr virus, according to a later analysis. Some IMGT-functional V segments, including TRBV6-2 and TRBV6-3, could not be told apart with the 87-base-pair reads, so those segments were excluded. This cohort had only TCR beta chains sequenced, and the lack of alpha or paired-chain data limited which features could be detected. In a later analysis, TCR association rates were found to vary across HLA loci, with the most associated TCRs seen for DRB1 alleles and the fewest for HLA-C alleles. Because counts were too low, some 17 rarely observed V segments, including chromosome 9 orphons, were left out of the earlier analysis of some 640 of the donors. Because HLA typing was unavailable for some donors at each locus, only the typed subset was used in association tests. A further reported finding was that TCR beta sequences accurately predicted the HLA-A and HLA-B alleles for most subjects in the first cohort. In vitro tests confirmed that three of the cytomegalovirus-associated TCR beta chains recognize cytomegalovirus antigens. According to a later genetic analysis, donors in an Asian-associated ancestry cluster had fewer N-insertions in productive TCRs than the approximately 650-donor mean. The authors suggested that the approach could potentially be extended to other disease states and immunological phenotypes. At a false discovery rate of 0.05, a later analysis linked some 17,000 TCR beta sequences to specific HLA alleles. In an earlier analysis of fewer than 750 of the donors, most TCR beta V segments were observed in productive rearrangements about 90% or about 30% of the time, broadly matching IMGT annotations. When HLA alleles, especially DR and DQ, strongly co-occurred, TCR associations were difficult to assign to individual alleles.

V loses 3 bases of germline sequence and J loses 8 bases, and the interval between the two ends is 7 bases. There are 11 amino acids in the CDR3, from cysteine to phenylalanine inclusive. CDR3 DNA is the only sequence kept; it has 33 bases, read in frame from the first base. The CDR1 and CDR2 encoded by the germline V gene (reference sequence) are DFQATT and SNEGSKA. The cohort was made up of roughly 670 healthy bone marrow donors. At the time of sampling, all cohort members were nominally healthy, though unrecorded immune exposures were likely present. The donor was CMV seronegative and was included in the group of several hundred seronegative cohort members. Every donor gave a peripheral blood sample, and the peripheral blood mononuclear cells from that sample were used for TCR beta sequencing. Genomic DNA was extracted from the blood cell samples with the Qiagen DNeasy Blood Extraction Kit.

The chain employs TRBV20-1 and TRBJ1-4; there is no confident call for the D gene. The receptor's source is a man younger than 45 in good health and CMV-seronegative. The sequenced sample was PBMCs. The encoded CDR3 is CSASGPEKLFF. DNA sequence: TGCAGTGCTAGTGGCCCCGAAAAACTGTTTTTT.